These 14 T cell receptor beta chains originate from one sample sequenced in a study of blood T cell repertoires in COVID-19. Clones were sequenced by immunoSEQ multiplex PCR, and TCRdb holds only the in-frame ones, with some missing. The sample lists approximately 300,000 clones, approximately 90% occurring once. Sequencing was performed on peripheral blood. Every receptor here comes from a man aged 18 to 29 with active or convalescent COVID-19.

This chain uses TRBV11-3 with TRBJ2-1; maybe TRBD2 (7 bases). Germline loops: CDR1 SGHNT, CDR2 YENEEA. V gave up 2 bases and J gave up 9 bases, with 14 bases separating them. The length of the CDR3 is 14 residues. The CDR3 reads CASSLLGGAAEQFF. The CDR3 DNA reads as TGTGCCAGCAGCTTATTAGGGGGGGCAGCTGAGCAGTTCTTC.

V is TRBV27 and J is TRBJ2-2, with 10 bases lining up with TRBD2. The J segment lost 7 bases and the V segment lost 0 bases, leaving 5 bases of the junction unmatched. Germline assignment: CDR1 MNHEY and CDR2 SMNVEV (reference sequence). The CDR3 spans 16 residues. The CDR3 DNA follows: TGTGCCAGCAGTTTATCGCCCATAGCGGGAGGCGGGGAGCTGTTTTTT. It is translated as CASSLSPIAGGGELFF.

The rearrangement links TRBV27 to TRBJ2-2; maybe TRBD2 (6 bases). The CDR3 consists of 14 residues. Trimming stripped 2 bases from V and 8 bases from J, with 12 bases between. Germline loops: CDR1 MNHEY, CDR2 SMNVEV (reference sequence). The CDR3 region is CASSLMGLRGELFF. CDR3 nucleotide sequence: TGTGCCAGCAGTTTAATGGGACTCCGAGGGGAGCTGTTTTTT.

The chain recombines TRBV15 with TRBJ2-3; tentatively, D is TRBD1 (6 bases). V lost 5 bases and J lost 0, with 18 bases in between. The germline gives CDR1 LNHNV, CDR2 YYDKDF (reference sequence). The CDR3 runs 17 residues. In DNA form, the CDR3 reads TGTGCCACCAGCCCCGGGACATACTCTCCTAGCACAGATACGCAGTATTTT. Encoded protein: CATSPGTYSPSTDTQYF.

The chain joins TRBV7-8 to TRBJ2-7, with D perhaps matching TRBD1 (5 bases). CDR3 size: 14 residues. The V gene's germline CDR1 is SGHVS and CDR2 FQNEAQ. V was cut by 6 bases and J by 2 bases, with 14 bases left in between. The CDR3 spells CASSQRQSTYEQYF. CDR3 nucleotides: TGTGCCAGCAGTCAAAGACAGTCCACCTACGAGCAGTACTTC.

V is TRBV19 and J is TRBJ1-1; D remains unclear. The V gene lost 3 bases and the J gene lost 4 bases, with 9 bases spanning the gap. The CDR3 has 13 residues. Looked up from germline, CDR1 is LNHDA and CDR2 is SQIVND (reference sequence). CDR3 in DNA: TGTGCCAGTAGTATCTGGGGAGGCACTGAAGCTTTCTTT. Translation gives CASSIWGGTEAFF.

The V and J genes are TRBV19 and TRBJ1-6; D not resolved. Germline CDR1 is LNHDA and CDR2 is SQIVND (reference sequence). The V gene lost 1 base and the J gene lost 7 bases, with 14 bases spanning the gap. This CDR3 has 16 residues. The CDR3 loop reads CASSIALGSGNSPLHF. CDR3 nucleotides: TGTGCCAGTAGTATAGCCCTGGGCAGTGGCAATTCACCCCTCCACTTT.

V usage is TRBV12-3 or TRBV12-4 and J usage is TRBJ2-1; D is unresolved. This CDR3 is built from 12 residues. Trimming stripped 3 bases from V and 9 bases from J, with 9 bases between. CDR3 in DNA: TGTGCCAGCAGTTTTCTAGAACTTGAGCAGTTCTTC. Translation: CASSFLELEQFF.

This clone occurred a few times. The gene calls are TRBV14 and TRBJ2-3; D might be TRBD2 (6 bases). V was trimmed by 2 bases and J by 2 bases, leaving 11 bases between them. The CDR3 length is 15 residues. CDR1 is SGHDN and CDR2 is FVKESK in the germline V gene. The CDR3 sequence is CASSQWRGNTDTQYF. The CDR3 DNA is TGTGCCAGCAGCCAATGGCGGGGAAACACAGATACGCAGTATTTT.

V is TRBV11-2 and J is TRBJ2-5, with 10 bases that match TRBD1. Germline assignment: CDR1 SGHAT and CDR2 FQNNGV. The CDR3 contains 15 residues. With V trimmed by 4 bases and J by 3 bases, 5 bases remained unmatched. In DNA form, the CDR3 reads TGTGCCAGCAGCTCGGGACAGGGGTGGGAAGAGACCCAGTACTTC. Its translation: CASSSGQGWEETQYF.

The rearrangement joins TRBV14 to TRBJ2-7; 10 bases are a match to TRBD2. V lost 4 bases and J lost 3; bases outside the gene matches: 12. The CDR3 contains 17 residues. Germline CDR1 is SGHDN and CDR2 is FVKESK. CDR3: CASSPGTLAGEIYEQYF. The CDR3 DNA sequence: TGTGCCAGCAGCCCAGGGACCCTAGCGGGAGAGATCTACGAGCAGTACTTC.

The gene calls are TRBV5-1 and TRBJ2-1; 13 positions agree with TRBD2. Trimming cost V 3 bases and J 2 bases; bases outside gene matches: 8. The CDR3 length is 18 residues. Germline assignment: CDR1 SGHRS and CDR2 YFSETQ. Here the CDR3 reads CASSSNGLAGAPYNEQFF. CDR3 in DNA: TGCGCCAGCAGCTCGAACGGACTAGCGGGGGCCCCCTACAATGAGCAGTTCTTC.

The rearrangement links TRBV4-1 to TRBJ1-5, with a weak D call TRBD1 (6 bases). The V and J ends lost 3 bases and 1 base respectively, with 16 bases between them. Looked up from germline, CDR1 is MGHRA and CDR2 is YSYEKL. The CDR3 has 17 amino acids. The CDR3 DNA sequence: TGCGCCAGCAGCCACACAGCCGTTACAGGGAGCAATCAGCCCCAGCATTTT. It specifies CASSHTAVTGSNQPQHF.

The rearrangement joins TRBV4-3 to TRBJ2-2; possibly TRBD2 for D (6 bases). Trimming stripped 0 bases from V and 9 bases from J, with 20 bases between. Looked up from germline, CDR1 is LGHNA and CDR2 is YSLEER. The CDR3 loop spans 17 amino acids. The CDR3 region is CASSQERFGSRGRELFF. CDR3 in DNA: TGCGCCAGCAGCCAAGAAAGGTTCGGGAGTAGGGGCAGGGAGCTGTTTTTT.